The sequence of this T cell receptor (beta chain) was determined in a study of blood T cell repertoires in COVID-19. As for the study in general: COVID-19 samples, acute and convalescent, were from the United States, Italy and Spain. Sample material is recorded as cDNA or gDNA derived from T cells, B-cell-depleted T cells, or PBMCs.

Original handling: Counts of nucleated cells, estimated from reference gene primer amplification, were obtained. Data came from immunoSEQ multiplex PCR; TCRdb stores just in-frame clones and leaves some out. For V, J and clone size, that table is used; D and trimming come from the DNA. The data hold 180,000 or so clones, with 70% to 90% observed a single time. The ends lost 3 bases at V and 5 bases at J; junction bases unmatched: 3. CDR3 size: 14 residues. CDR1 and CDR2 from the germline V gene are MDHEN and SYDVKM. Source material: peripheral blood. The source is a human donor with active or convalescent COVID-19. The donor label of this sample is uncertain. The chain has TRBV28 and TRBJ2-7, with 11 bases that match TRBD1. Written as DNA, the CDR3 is TGTGCCAGCAGTTTCCCGGGACAGGGGGACGAGCAGTACTTC. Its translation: CASSFPGQGDEQYF.